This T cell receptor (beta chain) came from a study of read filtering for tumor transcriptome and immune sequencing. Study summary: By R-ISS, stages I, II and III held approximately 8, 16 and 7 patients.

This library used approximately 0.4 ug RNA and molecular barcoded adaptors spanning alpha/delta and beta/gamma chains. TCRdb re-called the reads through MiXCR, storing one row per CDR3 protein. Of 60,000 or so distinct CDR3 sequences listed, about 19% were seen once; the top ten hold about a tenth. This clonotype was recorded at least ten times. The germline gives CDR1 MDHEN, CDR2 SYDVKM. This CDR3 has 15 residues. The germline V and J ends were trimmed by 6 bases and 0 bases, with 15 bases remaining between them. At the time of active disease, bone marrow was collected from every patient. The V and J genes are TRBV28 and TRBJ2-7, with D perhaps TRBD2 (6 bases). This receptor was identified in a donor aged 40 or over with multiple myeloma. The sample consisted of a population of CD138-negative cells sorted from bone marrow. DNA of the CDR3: TGTGCCAGCAGCTCCAGCGGGTCAGTCTCCTACGAGCAGTACTTC. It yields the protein CASSSSGSVSYEQYF.